This record covers a single TCR beta chain. These data come from a study of blood T cell repertoires in COVID-19. Study background: Samples of COVID-19 (acute and convalescent) were obtained from the United States, Italy and Spain. T cells, B-cell-depleted T cells, or PBMCs supplied cDNA or gDNA.

Germline V lookup: CDR1 ENHRY, CDR2 SYGVKD. The CDR3 length is 14 residues. After removal of 6 bases from V and 7 bases from J, the junction contained 5 bases not matched to a gene. The authors' processing: Researchers report that nucleated cell counts were estimated from reference gene primer amplification. TCRdb's table, derived via immunoSEQ multiplex PCR, lists solely in-frame clones and lacks some. V and J calls and clone size are copied from that table; D and trimming were computed from the DNA. The sample carries about 43,000 clones, roughly 89% recorded once. Material for sequencing was peripheral blood. This TCR derives from a man in his 60s with active COVID-19. This chain connects TRBV10-3 to TRBJ1-6; TRBD1 aligns across 8 bases. The CDR3 DNA reads TGTGCCATCAGGAAGGACAGGGAAAATTCACCCCTCCACTTT. Its translation: CAIRKDRENSPLHF.